This paragraph covers one T cell receptor (beta chain) sequence. These data belong to a study of CD8 T cells in Susac syndrome. Random hexamers were used to reverse transcribe the RNA input (about 0.5 to 1 ug). The amplification used immunoSEQ multiplex PCR on TCR beta CDR3; it spanned 54 Vbeta and 13 Jbeta. TCRdb fed the immunoSEQ multiplex PCR reads into MiXCR, producing one record per CDR3 protein. The table shows some 130,000 distinct CDR3 sequences, with around 94% occurring only once. The multiple sclerosis control group comprised treatment-naive patients with stable or active relapsing-remitting disease. Negative isolation yielded the CD8+ and CD4+ T cells, while FACS enriched the TEMRA cells. V gave up 4 bases and J gave up 5 bases; unmatched junction bases: 14. Germline V gives CDR1 GTSNPN, CDR2 SVGIG (reference sequence). This CDR3 has 15 amino acids.

V usage is TRBV30 and J usage is TRBJ2-7; TRBD2 agrees at 7 bases. The source of this sequence is a human donor with multiple sclerosis. Sequenced: CD4+ T cells from PBMCs. The CDR3 nucleotides read TGTGCCTGGAAGTTCCGGAGCGGGGTCGTCGACGAGCAGTACTTC. It yields the protein CAWKFRSGVVDEQYF.